Presented here are 18 T cell receptor beta chains from one specimen sequenced in a study of neurological immune-mediated disorders. The time point was: technical triplicate 2. One entry per CDR3 protein, called by TCRdb with MiXCR from the 5' RACE reads. The sample records about 59,000 distinct CDR3 sequences, 24% being singletons. Sequenced sample: PBMCs. The receptors shown here come from a man in his 60s with HTLV-1-associated myelopathy (HAM/TSP).

This clonotype has at least ten counts. The rearrangement links TRBV7-2 to TRBJ2-2; TRBD1 matches 8 bases. Germline values: CDR1 SGHTA, CDR2 FQGNSA. J gave up 4 bases and V 9 bases, and 10 bases lay outside the gene matches. The CDR3 totals 15 residues. The CDR3, as DNA: TGTGCCAGGACTAACAGGGGGAAAAGCACCGGGGAGCTGTTTTTT. Its translation is CARTNRGKSTGELFF.

This clonotype was counted at least ten times. The chain is built from TRBV20-1 and TRBJ2-3; 14 bases agree with TRBD2. Germline CDR1 reads DFQATT; CDR2 reads SNEGSKA (reference sequence). V lost 6 bases, J lost 5 bases, and 7 bases stayed unmatched. The CDR3 consists of 15 residues. The CDR3 nucleotides are TGCAGTGCCCTGACTAGCGGGAGGGCAAGAGATACGCAGTATTTT. This sequence encodes CSALTSGRARDTQYF.

The sample holds many counts of this clonotype. The chain employs TRBV9 and TRBJ2-2, with D possibly being TRBD2 (6 bases). Germline V gives CDR1 SGDLS, CDR2 YYNGEE. The CDR3 totals 14 residues. V was cut by 7 bases and J by 3 bases, with 13 bases left in between. Here the CDR3 reads CASRQGGDTGELFF. DNA of the CDR3: TGTGCCAGCCGGCAGGGCGGGGACACCGGGGAGCTGTTTTTT.

V is TRBV18 and J is TRBJ2-3; D is unresolved. Germline CDR1 and CDR2: KGHSH and LQKENI. Trimming shortened V by 3 bases and J by 0 bases, and 7 bases separated the two germline ends. The CDR3 loop spans 14 amino acids. CDR3 loop: CASSPLSSTDTQYF. For the CDR3, the DNA is TGTGCCAGCTCACCGCTTTCTAGCACAGATACGCAGTATTTT.

The table lists this clonotype with many counts. The chain carries TRBV29-1 and TRBJ2-7, with 7 bases fitting TRBD1. Trimming removed 6 bases from V and 0 bases from J; junction bases left unmatched: 8. This CDR3 spans 14 amino acids. Germline V gene sequence: CDR1 SQVTM, CDR2 ANQGSEA. CDR3 sequence reads: CSVKERDSSYEQYF. As DNA, the CDR3 is TGCAGCGTGAAAGAACGGGACAGCTCCTACGAGCAGTACTTC.

This clonotype was found many times. The V gene is TRBV6-6, the J gene TRBJ1-5, with 8 bases lining up with TRBD1. Germline assignment: CDR1 MNHNY and CDR2 SVGAGI (reference sequence). V shed 7 bases and J 6 bases; nucleotides not matched to a gene: 2. The CDR3 covers 12 residues. The CDR3 spells CASTGGLQPQHF. The CDR3 coding sequence is TGTGCCAGCACAGGGGGCCTTCAGCCCCAGCATTTT.

Comment on this clonotype: At one end the junction does not follow the germline gene, possibly because of a read error. This rearrangement joins TRBV20-1 to TRBJ2-7; the D gene is possibly TRBD1 (6 bases). Germline V gene sequence: CDR1 DFQATT, CDR2 SNEGSKA (reference sequence). The CDR3 extends over 13 amino acids. For the CDR3, the DNA is TGCAGTGCTCGAGGGGGTTTCTGCTACGATCAGTACTTC. Encoded protein: CSARGGFCYDQYF.

This chain connects TRBV9 to TRBJ2-7; 8 positions match TRBD2. The CDR3 is 15 amino acids. J was trimmed by 7 bases and V by 4 bases; bases with no gene match: 13. The germline CDR1 and CDR2 sequences are SGDLS and YYNGEE. This chain's CDR3 is CASSPASGWVEEQYF. CDR3 in DNA: TGTGCCAGCAGCCCGGCTAGCGGGTGGGTTGAAGAGCAGTACTTC. The whole variable domain, filled in from reference TRBV9 and TRBJ2-7, reads DSGVTQTPKHLITATGQRVTLRCSPRSGDLSVYWYQQSLDQGLQFLIQYYNGEERAKGNILERFSAQQFPDLHSELNLSSLELGDSALYFCASSPASGWVEEQYFGPGTRLTVT.

This clonotype was counted ten times or more. This chain joins TRBV28 and TRBJ2-1; D is undetermined. Trimming took off 6 bases at V and 8 bases at J, with 8 bases between the two ends. Germline V gene lookup returns CDR1 MDHEN and CDR2 SYDVKM. The CDR3 is 11 residues long. The CDR3 is CASSPMDEQFF. Here the CDR3 DNA reads TGTGCCAGCAGCCCGATGGATGAGCAGTTCTTC.

This clonotype was picked up many times. The rearrangement joins TRBV5-4 to TRBJ2-7, with TRBD1 as a possible D gene (6 bases). The CDR3 sequence is 14 residues long. CDR1 and CDR2 from the germline V gene are SGHNT and YYREEE (reference sequence). With 3 bases removed from V and 0 bases from J, the gap between germline ends came to 10 bases. CDR3 bases: TGTGCCAGCAGCTCGGACAGAACCTCCTACGAGCAGTACTTC. It yields the protein CASSSDRTSYEQYF.

The chain joins TRBV7-2 to TRBJ2-1; 10 bases are a match to TRBD1. V lost 3 bases to trimming and J lost 6 bases; unmatched junction nucleotides: 5. Germline V gene data show CDR1 as SGHTA and CDR2 as FQGNSA. This CDR3 contains 15 residues. CDR3 in DNA: TGTACCAGCAGCTTGGATAGGACAGGGGGCAATGAGCAGTTCTTC. Amino acid sequence: CTSSLDRTGGNEQFF.

This clonotype was seen only once. CDR3 nucleotides: TGCAGCCTTTCGTCGGGAGCTACAGATACGCAGTATTTT. Translated: CSLSSGATDTQYF. V is TRBV29-1 and J is TRBJ2-3, with a possible D match to TRBD2 (6 bases). CDR3 size: 13 residues. The V and J ends lost 8 bases and 3 bases respectively, with 15 bases between them. Germline CDR1 reads SQVTM; CDR2 reads ANQGSEA.

This clonotype was seen ten or more times. The chain is built from TRBV24-1 and TRBJ2-1; 13 nucleotides match TRBD2. Germline CDR1 KGHDR, CDR2 SFDVKD. The trim removed 7 bases at V and 4 bases at J, leaving 6 bases unmatched. CDR3 length: 16 amino acids. The CDR3 loop reads CATRRGTSGMYNEQFF. CDR3 in DNA: TGTGCCACCAGGAGGGGGACTAGCGGGATGTACAATGAGCAGTTCTTC.

This clonotype is categorized as medium-sized. The chain uses TRBV7-9 and TRBJ2-5; D possibly matches TRBD1 or TRBD2 (5 bases each). The V gene lost 5 bases and the J gene lost 5 bases, with 18 bases spanning the gap. The CDR3 runs to 15 residues. Looked up from germline, CDR1 is SEHNR and CDR2 is FQNEAQ (reference sequence). The CDR3 nucleotides read TGTGCCAGCAGCCCATACTACGGGACGGGGGAGACCCAGTACTTC. As protein: CASSPYYGTGETQYF.

This chain uses TRBV27 with TRBJ2-2; D ambiguous. Germline V lookup: CDR1 MNHEY, CDR2 SMNVEV (reference sequence). Trimming cost V 7 bases and J 0 bases, with 6 bases left between them. The length of the CDR3 is 13 residues. The chain's CDR3 is CASMITNTGELFF. The CDR3 region has the DNA TGTGCCAGCATGATAACGAACACCGGGGAGCTGTTTTTT.

This clonotype was seen at least ten times. This rearrangement joins TRBV3-1 to TRBJ2-7; 8 bases agree with TRBD2. The germline V gene encodes CDR1 LGHDT and CDR2 YNNKEL (reference sequence). CDR3 size: 14 residues. With V trimmed by 1 base and J by 4 bases, 3 bases remained unmatched. The CDR3 loop is CASSQGTSRYEQYF. In nucleotides, the CDR3 is TGTGCCAGCAGCCAAGGGACTAGCAGGTACGAGCAGTACTTC.

This clonotype was counted at least ten times. For the CDR3, the DNA is TGTGCCAGCAGCTTAGCCCCCGCAGGGGCCAACTCACCCCTCCACTTT. It is translated as CASSLAPAGANSPLHF. The V call is TRBV7-2, the J call TRBJ1-6; possibly TRBD1 for D (6 bases). The CDR3 is 16 residues long. Germline-derived CDR1 and CDR2 are SGHTA and FQGNSA. The V gene lost 0 bases and the J gene lost 10 bases, with 16 bases spanning the gap.

The chain carries TRBV11-2 and TRBJ1-1, with a tentative D call TRBD1 (5 bases). Trimming removed 5 bases at V and 0 bases at J, with 13 bases between. The germline V gene has CDR1 SGHAT and CDR2 FQNNGV. CDR3 size: 15 residues. CDR3 DNA sequence: TGTGCCAGCAGCCCCCGCTGGGGGGTGAACACTGAAGCTTTCTTT. It codes for CASSPRWGVNTEAFF.